What follows are 20 T cell receptor beta chains derived from one specimen sequenced in a study of blood T cell repertoires in COVID-19. The data were produced by immunoSEQ multiplex PCR, yet TCRdb's version contains in-frame clones alone and is incomplete. The sample has roughly 140,000 clones, 75% to 85% seen once. The sample taken for sequencing was peripheral blood. All receptors derive from a man between 70 and 80 years old who had recovered from COVID-19.

The chain combines TRBV5-4 with TRBJ2-1, with a tentative D call TRBD2 (6 bases). The CDR3 contains 16 residues. Germline V gene data show CDR1 as SGHNT and CDR2 as YYREEE (reference sequence). V was pared by 0 bases and J by 8 bases, with 18 bases between. The CDR3: CASSLGAGLMSHEQFF. The CDR3 nucleotides read TGTGCCAGCAGCTTGGGGGCTGGACTAATGTCCCATGAGCAGTTCTTC.

The rearrangement uses TRBV4-1 and TRBJ2-1; D may be TRBD1 (5 bases). The germline CDR1 and CDR2 sequences are MGHRA and YSYEKL. V dropped 2 bases and J dropped 4 bases, with 12 bases sitting between them. This CDR3 is built from 15 residues. The DNA for the CDR3 is TGCGCCAGCAGCCAATCAAGGGGATCGTACAATGAGCAGTTCTTC. Residues: CASSQSRGSYNEQFF.

This chain joins TRBV5-5 and TRBJ1-1; the D is unclear. V shed 5 bases and J shed 2 bases, with 22 bases lying between them. The germline V gene encodes CDR1 SGHKS and CDR2 YYEKEE (reference sequence). This CDR3 is 17 amino acids long. The CDR3 sequence is CASRQSDRGGRNTEAFF. The CDR3, as DNA: TGTGCCAGCAGACAATCAGATCGAGGCGGAAGAAACACTGAAGCTTTCTTT.

This clone was seen a few times. No conserved phenylalanine or tryptophan is present at the end of the CDR3, so a read error is the likely explanation. No DNA is shown, since the ends of the CDR3 on it are uncertain; the CDR3 is the one TCRdb lists. The V call is TRBV21-1, the J call TRBJ1-3; the D call TRBD1 from the table was never checked on the DNA. TRBV21-1 constitutes a pseudogene. From its first to its last residue, the CDR3 has 9 amino acids. CDR3 in amino acids: CASKGQPPN.

V is TRBV5-1 and J is TRBJ1-1; 12 bases match TRBD1. The V gene end was trimmed by 1 base and the J gene end by 1 base; junction bases not matched to a gene: 8. CDR3 length: 18 residues. The germline CDR1 and CDR2 sequences are SGHRS and YFSETQ. CDR3 amino acids: CASSLNPGQGAQNTEAFF. As DNA, the CDR3 is TGCGCCAGCAGCTTGAATCCGGGACAGGGGGCCCAGAACACTGAAGCTTTCTTT.

V and J are TRBV2 and TRBJ2-7; 11 nucleotides match TRBD2. The CDR3 spans 16 residues. The J segment lost 2 bases and the V segment lost 1 base, leaving 4 bases of the junction unmatched. Germline V gene data show CDR1 as SNHLY and CDR2 as FYNNEI. The CDR3 region has the DNA TGTGCCAGCAGTGAAGGGAAACTAGCGGGGGCCTACGAGCAGTACTTC. Protein sequence: CASSEGKLAGAYEQYF.

This rearrangement joins TRBV5-1 to TRBJ2-1; TRBD2 matches at 14 bases. Germline assignment: CDR1 SGHRS and CDR2 YFSETQ. This CDR3 has 15 amino acids. The V and J ends lost 4 bases and 14 bases, in that order; junction bases with no gene match: 11. The CDR3 DNA is TGCGCCAGCAGCCAAGGGACTAGCGGGAGTATGTTAAAGTTCTTC. It is translated as CASSQGTSGSMLKFF.

The CDR3 region is CASSMPGTRELFF. CDR3 in DNA: TGTGCCAGTAGTATGCCCGGGACTCGGGAGCTGTTTTTT. This sequence joins TRBV19 and TRBJ2-2; a possible D gene is TRBD2 (6 bases). In germline, CDR1 is LNHDA, CDR2 SQIVND (reference sequence). The CDR3 is made up of 13 amino acids. The ends were cut back, 3 bases at V and 9 bases at J, with 11 bases in the middle.

CDR3 nucleotides: TGTGCCTCCGGGGGGGGCTCCTACGAGCAGTACTTC. Its translation: CASGGGSYEQYF. The genes are TRBV10-3 and TRBJ2-7, with 8 bases that match TRBD2. V lost 11 bases, J lost 0 bases, and 3 bases stayed unmatched. CDR3 size: 12 residues. CDR1 is ENHRY and CDR2 is SYGVKD in the germline V gene.

V usage is TRBV7-6 and J usage is TRBJ2-3; TRBD2 aligns across 11 bases. CDR1 is SGHVS and CDR2 is FNYEAQ in the germline V gene. V lost 2 bases, J lost 6 bases, and 4 bases stayed unmatched. The CDR3 is 15 residues long. The CDR3 sequence: CASSLPSGRSDTQYF. CDR3 DNA sequence: TGTGCCAGCAGCTTACCTAGCGGGAGGAGTGATACGCAGTATTTT.

This clone was seen more than once but under ten times. The chain combines TRBV7-8 with TRBJ2-7; D uncertain. The CDR3 covers 14 residues. Germline V gene sequence: CDR1 SGHVS, CDR2 FQNEAQ. Trimming cost V 5 bases and J 0 bases, with 11 bases left between them. CDR3 nucleotides: TGTGCCAGCAGCCCCCGAGCGAGCTCCTACGAGCAGTACTTC. As protein: CASSPRASSYEQYF.

This chain uses TRBV19 with TRBJ2-3; maybe TRBD2 (5 bases). Per the germline V gene, CDR1 is LNHDA and CDR2 is SQIVND (reference sequence). CDR3 length: 15 amino acids. Trimming stripped 1 base from V and 7 bases from J, with 15 bases between. This chain's CDR3 is CASSIALLLDHTQYF. In DNA form, the CDR3 reads TGTGCCAGTAGTATAGCCCTCTTACTAGATCATACGCAGTATTTT.

The chain combines TRBV29-1 with TRBJ2-2; 12 bases line up with TRBD2. This CDR3 contains 16 residues. Germline CDR1 SQVTM, CDR2 ANQGSEA. V gave up 0 bases and J gave up 5 bases; unmatched junction bases: 4. The CDR3: CSVEDSTSGRTGELFF. CDR3 DNA: TGCAGCGTTGAAGATTCAACTAGCGGGAGGACCGGGGAGCTGTTTTTT.

V and J are TRBV6-6 and TRBJ2-1, with a tentative D call TRBD1 (5 bases). Germline assignment: CDR1 MNHNY and CDR2 SVGAGI (reference sequence). The ends were cut back, 4 bases at V and 9 bases at J, with 16 bases in the middle. This CDR3 has 14 amino acids. CDR3 sequence (DNA): TGTGCCAGCAGTTCAAACCAGGGCTCAGGTGAGCAGTTCTTC. It is translated as CASSSNQGSGEQFF.

This clone turned up a few times. The chain combines TRBV10-1 with TRBJ1-1, with a tentative D call TRBD1 (5 bases). V dropped 5 bases and J dropped 1 base, with 8 bases sitting between them. This CDR3 has 13 residues. Germline V gene lookup returns CDR1 WNHNN and CDR2 SYGVQD (reference sequence). The CDR3 is CASSSGGNTEAFF. Written as DNA, the CDR3 is TGCGCCAGCAGTTCGGGGGGGAACACTGAAGCTTTCTTT.

This chain links TRBV15 with TRBJ1-3; unclear D gene. Between the trimmed V and J ends, which lost 4 bases and 4 bases, there was a span of 17 bases. Germline CDR1 LNHNV, CDR2 YYDKDF (reference sequence). This CDR3 has 16 residues. CDR3 protein: CATSISGVSEGNTIYF. Here the CDR3 DNA reads TGTGCCACCAGCATTAGCGGGGTTTCGGAGGGAAACACCATATATTTT.

The chain employs TRBV29-1 and TRBJ1-1, with TRBD1 as a possible D gene (5 bases). Trimming removed 8 bases at V and 2 bases at J, with 18 bases between. The germline CDR1 and CDR2 sequences are SQVTM and ANQGSEA. This CDR3 contains 14 residues. CDR3 sequence: CSPLKWGDNTEAFF. CDR3 coding DNA: TGCAGCCCTCTCAAGTGGGGGGATAACACTGAAGCTTTCTTT.

V is TRBV7-9 and J is TRBJ2-7; 12 bases match TRBD2. V was clipped by 5 bases and J by 2 bases; unmatched bases: 7. This CDR3 spans 16 amino acids. Per germline, CDR1 SEHNR and CDR2 FQNEAQ (reference sequence). This CDR3 reads CASSDTTSGRPYEQYF. CDR3 in DNA: TGTGCCAGCAGCGACACGACTAGCGGGAGACCCTACGAGCAGTACTTC.

The chain joins TRBV5-1 to TRBJ1-1; weak D call: TRBD1 (5 bases). V was cut by 0 bases and J by 4 bases, with 13 bases left in between. This CDR3 contains 15 residues. CDR1 is SGHRS, CDR2 YFSETQ, per germline. CDR3 region: CASSLARGAGTEAFF. DNA for the CDR3: TGCGCCAGCAGCTTGGCAAGGGGTGCCGGCACTGAAGCTTTCTTT.

This sequence joins TRBV7-9 and TRBJ2-1, with no clear D. CDR3 length: 12 amino acids. Germline V CDR1 and CDR2: SEHNR, FQNEAQ (reference sequence). V was clipped by 4 bases and J by 9 bases, with 10 bases between them. CDR3 DNA sequence: TGTGCCAGCAGCTCTCCTTGGGCTGAGCAGTTCTTC. This sequence encodes CASSSPWAEQFF.